The 21 T cell receptor beta chains reported below all come from one sample, sequenced in a study of blood T cells in healthy people across ages. Primers used in a second PCR of roughly 6 to 11 cycles were a sample-barcoded 5' primer and a J-beta primer mix. A single record per CDR3 protein comes from TCRdb applying MiXCR to the 5' RACE reads. The sample includes about 1.6 million distinct CDR3 sequences, roughly 32% of them seen just once. The sequencing input was blood. These TCRs come from a woman aged 25 to 45 in good health.

This clonotype was counted only a few times. The J gene is TRBJ2-5, the V gene TRBV12-3 or TRBV12-4; 8 nucleotides agree with TRBD2. The CDR3 length is 17 residues. Losses at the gene ends were 6 bases for V and 1 base for J; bases not matched to a gene: 13. DNA for the CDR3: TGTGCCAGCAGCCCCAGGGGCGGGGGGTCCTTCCAAGAGACCCAGTACTTC. It codes for CASSPRGGGSFQETQYF.

This clonotype has just a few counts. This chain connects TRBV20-1 to TRBJ2-7; TRBD1 aligns across 12 bases. CDR1 is DFQATT and CDR2 is SNEGSKA in the germline V gene (reference sequence). After removal of 6 bases from V and 0 bases from J, the junction contained 15 bases not matched to a gene. CDR3 size: 18 residues. CDR3 loop: CSARGTGGQTASSYEQYF. The CDR3 DNA follows: TGCAGTGCGAGGGGGACAGGGGGCCAGACTGCGAGCTCCTACGAGCAGTACTTC.

This clonotype was observed once. The gene calls are TRBV6-7 and TRBJ1-2, with a tentative D call TRBD1 (6 bases). TRBV6-7 is known as an ORF, though its function is uncertain. The germline V and J ends were trimmed by 7 bases and 8 bases, with 29 bases remaining between them. The CDR3 is 17 residues long. In DNA form, the CDR3 reads TGTGCCAGCATCTACGAGGGGGGCCCAAATTTCCCATGCGGCTACACCTTC. Residues: CASIYEGGPNFPCGYTF.

This clonotype was counted many times. This chain joins TRBV18 and TRBJ1-1; no reliable D call. V lost 8 bases and J 3 bases, leaving 13 bases between the germline ends. The CDR3 consists of 13 residues. Germline CDR1 and CDR2: KGHSH and LQKENI. Here the CDR3 reads CASSQGRDTEAFF. In DNA form, the CDR3 reads TGTGCCAGCAGTCAAGGGAGGGACACTGAAGCTTTCTTT.

This clonotype has a handful of counts. The rearrangement uses TRBV7-3 and TRBJ2-7; D is possibly TRBD2 (6 bases). The CDR3 is made up of 14 amino acids. V was pared by 5 bases and J by 3 bases, with 14 bases between. Germline CDR1 and CDR2: SGHTA and FQGTGA. The CDR3: CASSPPGRYYEQYF. The CDR3, as DNA: TGTGCCAGCAGCCCCCCGGGGAGGTACTACGAGCAGTACTTC.

This sequence joins TRBV2 and TRBJ1-6, with TRBD1 as a possible D gene (6 bases). The CDR3 contains 14 residues. The germline V gene encodes CDR1 SNHLY and CDR2 FYNNEI. The germline V and J ends were trimmed by 2 bases and 10 bases, with 12 bases remaining between them. As DNA, the CDR3 is TGTGCCAGCAGTGAATCTACAGGGCAATCACCCCTCCACTTT. As protein: CASSESTGQSPLHF. Full variable domain (remainder filled in from reference TRBV2 and TRBJ1-6): EPEVTQTPSHQVTQMGQEVILRCVPISNHLYFYWYRQILGQKVEFLVSFYNNEISEKSEIFDDQFSVERPDGSNFTLKIRSTKLEDSAMYFCASSESTGQSPLHFGNGTRLTVT.

The rearrangement uses TRBV3-1 and TRBJ1-2; unclear D gene. Germline assignment: CDR1 LGHDT and CDR2 YNNKEL (reference sequence). Trimming shortened V by 1 base and J by 5 bases, and 17 bases separated the two germline ends. The CDR3 is 16 amino acids. CDR3: CASSQVYLGRPYGYTF. DNA for the CDR3: TGTGCCAGCAGCCAAGTCTATCTAGGAAGGCCTTATGGCTACACCTTC.

The chain uses TRBV7-2 and TRBJ2-2; 7 bases match TRBD2. The CDR3 length is 15 residues. V trimming: 4 bases; J trimming: 1 base; junction bases outside the gene matches: 3. Germline-derived CDR1 and CDR2 are SGHTA and FQGNSA. CDR3 loop: CASSSGLGNTGELFF. CDR3 coding DNA: TGTGCCAGCAGCTCCGGACTAGGGAACACCGGGGAGCTGTTTTTT.

The chain recombines TRBV6-1 with TRBJ1-5, with TRBD1 as a possible D gene (5 bases). CDR3 length: 17 amino acids. Germline V gives CDR1 MNHNS, CDR2 SASEGT. Trimming pared 2 bases from V and 7 bases from J, leaving 21 bases between. The CDR3 bases are TGTGCCAGCAGTGAATATGGCTTAGAGCCATGGGGCCAGCCCCAGCATTTT. Residues: CASSEYGLEPWGQPQHF.

As for this clonotype: Sequence at one end of the junction differs from germline and may be a read error. This chain links TRBV5-6 with TRBJ2-3; 9 bases line up with TRBD2. The CDR3 has 15 amino acids. Germline V gene lookup returns CDR1 SGHDT and CDR2 YYEEEE. The CDR3 region has the DNA TGTGCCAACAGCCCGGGACTAGCCGCCTCAGATACGCAGTATTTT. Translation: CANSPGLAASDTQYF.

A note on this clonotype: A single base separates this from a much larger clone, so it may be a read error. This chain joins TRBV4-1 and TRBJ2-5, with D possibly being TRBD1 or TRBD2 (6 bases each). The germline V gene encodes CDR1 MGHRA and CDR2 YSYEKL. This CDR3 has 15 amino acids. The CDR3: CASNQDRGPSETQYF. The CDR3 nucleotides are TGCGCCAGCAACCAAGATCGGGGGCCCTCGGAGACCCAGTACTTC.

The chain uses TRBV4-3 and TRBJ2-1; D not certain. V was pared by 0 bases and J by 6 bases, with 15 bases between. CDR1 LGHNA and CDR2 YSLEER come from the germline V gene. The CDR3 is 16 amino acids. The CDR3 loop is CASSQDYGASGNEQFF. The DNA for the CDR3 is TGCGCCAGCAGCCAAGATTATGGCGCCTCGGGCAATGAGCAGTTCTTC.

This clonotype showed up many times. This chain links TRBV5-1 with TRBJ2-5, with 7 bases lining up with TRBD1. V dropped 4 bases and J dropped 2; count of bases not matched to a gene: 2. Germline CDR1 and CDR2: SGHRS and YFSETQ. The CDR3 is made up of 13 amino acids. The CDR3 spells CASSTGQQETQYF. In nucleotides, the CDR3 is TGCGCCAGCAGCACGGGACAGCAAGAGACCCAGTACTTC.

This clonotype was detected a few times. V and J are TRBV9 and TRBJ2-1, with 8 bases that match TRBD2. J lost 8 bases, V lost 3 bases, and 16 bases had no gene match. The CDR3 is made up of 17 amino acids. Germline V gene lookup returns CDR1 SGDLS and CDR2 YYNGEE. Here the CDR3 reads CASSANRAGAPFDEQFF. CDR3 in DNA: TGTGCCAGCAGCGCCAACCGAGCGGGGGCGCCCTTCGATGAGCAGTTCTTC. Full variable domain (rest looked up from reference TRBV9 and TRBJ2-1): DSGVTQTPKHLITATGQRVTLRCSPRSGDLSVYWYQQSLDQGLQFLIQYYNGEERAKGNILERFSAQQFPDLHSELNLSSLELGDSALYFCASSANRAGAPFDEQFFGPGTRLTVL.

The CDR3 loop reads CASSPQGTTYEQYF. The CDR3 DNA sequence: TGTGCCAGCAGCCCTCAGGGGACTACCTACGAGCAGTACTTC. This chain connects TRBV14 to TRBJ2-7; TRBD2 might be the D (7 bases). This CDR3 is built from 14 residues. Germline V gives CDR1 SGHDN, CDR2 FVKESK. The V end lost 4 bases, the J end lost 2 bases, and 12 bases lay between the germline ends.

This clonotype has a handful of counts. The chain links TRBV9 to TRBJ2-5; a possible D gene is TRBD1 (5 bases). Gene TRBJ2-7 matches the end of the DNA better, so the J call may be wrong. CDR3 length: 14 amino acids. Germline V CDR1 and CDR2: SGDLS, YYNGEE. The CDR3 protein is CASSVDKGSYEQYF. In nucleotides, the CDR3 is TGTGCCAGCAGCGTAGATAAGGGGTCCTACGAGCAGTACTTC.

This rearrangement joins TRBV20-1 to TRBJ2-1; D possibly uses TRBD1 or TRBD2 (5 bases each). CDR1 is DFQATT and CDR2 is SNEGSKA in the germline V gene (reference sequence). V lost 3 bases and J lost 2, with 11 bases in between. CDR3 length: 14 residues. CDR3 bases: TGCAGTGCTAGTCGGGGCCCTGCCTACAATGAGCAGTTCTTC. It translates to CSASRGPAYNEQFF.

Details on this clonotype: It may be a read error: a sequence one base away is much more abundant. The chain couples TRBV6-6 to TRBJ2-5; D is perhaps TRBD2 (6 bases). The ends were cut back, 7 bases at V and 2 bases at J, with 14 bases in the middle. CDR3 length equals 14 residues. Germline V lookup: CDR1 MNHNY, CDR2 SVGAGI (reference sequence). CDR3: CASNYTRGQETQYF. CDR3 nucleotides: TGTGCCAGCAATTATACTCGGGGGCAAGAGACCCAGTACTTC.

This sequence joins TRBV20-1 and TRBJ2-3, with D perhaps given as TRBD1 or TRBD2 (5 bases each). V was trimmed by 4 bases and J by 0 bases, leaving 8 bases between them. Germline loops: CDR1 DFQATT, CDR2 SNEGSKA (reference sequence). This CDR3 has 13 amino acids. CDR3 sequence reads: CSATWDSTDTQYF. CDR3 in DNA: TGCAGTGCTACCTGGGACAGCACAGATACGCAGTATTTT.

J is TRBJ1-4 and V is TRBV10-1; D not certain. Germline loops: CDR1 WNHNN, CDR2 SYGVQD (reference sequence). This CDR3 comprises 13 residues. Trimming removed 8 bases from V and 1 base from J, with 8 bases in between. CDR3 nucleotide sequence: TGCGCCAGCGCAATGGGAACTAATGAAAAACTGTTTTTT. Its translation: CASAMGTNEKLFF.

As DNA, the CDR3 is TGTGCCAGCAGCTTAGGGTTACTAGCGGGGTCGGATGCGCAGTATTTT. Protein: CASSLGLLAGSDAQYF. The chain uses TRBV11-2 and TRBJ2-3; 10 bases are a match to TRBD2. This CDR3 is 16 amino acids long. CDR1 and CDR2 from the germline V gene are SGHAT and FQNNGV. J gave up 10 bases and V 1 base, and 11 bases lay outside the gene matches.